This T cell receptor (beta chain) was captured in a study of spatial heterogeneity in lung cancer. Each CDR3 protein is one row after TCRdb ran MiXCR on the 5' RACE reads. The sample holds about 47,000 distinct CDR3 sequences, roughly 12% seen once. This clonotype was picked up a small number of times. Time point given: blood at routine non-recurrence follow-up after resection. The V end lost 4 bases, the J end lost 5 bases, and 13 bases lay between the germline ends. Germline CDR1 and CDR2: SGHRS and YFSETQ. This CDR3 has 13 amino acids. This sequence originates from a male donor with early-stage non-small cell lung cancer. The chain carries TRBV5-1 and TRBJ2-7; tentatively, D is TRBD1 or TRBD2 (5 bases each). The starting material was PBMCs, obtained at follow-up. CDR3 residues: CASSPGTLDEQYF. DNA for the CDR3: TGCGCCAGCAGCCCGGGGACCCTAGACGAGCAGTACTTC.